Included here is one T cell receptor beta chain sequence, with context. Its specificity is not known. Original processing notes: Junction-only immunoSEQ sequences carried no quality scores, so filtering differed. Only in-frame clones appear in the TCRdb table, and some are missing; sequencing was by immunoSEQ multiplex PCR. V, J and clone size derive from that table, while D and trimming were established from the DNA sequence. The sample includes 900,000 to 1,200,000 clones, about four fifths of them seen just once. This sample is part of a study of shared clonotypes between healthy human individuals. Study-wide results and limits: As a rule, naive subsets had a larger estimated richness than memory subsets. The rarefaction results pointed to incomplete sorted-subset sequencing despite large depth. The sharing of 4.5% to 5% of naive CD4 clonotypes was seen across a handful of donors.

This sequence was found in a man younger than 35 in good health. Some clones in this sample may be carry-over from other donors' samples. The sequenced sample consisted of memory CD4+ T cells from PBMCs. Indicated subset: CD45RA-negative fraction.

CDR3 coding DNA: TGTGCCAGCAGCCTGACAGGGGCCTCGGATGAGCAGTTCTTC. Translating gives CASSLTGASDEQFF. The V gene is TRBV6-5, the J gene TRBJ2-1; 8 bases map to TRBD1. In germline, CDR1 is MNHEY, CDR2 SVGAGI. V lost 6 bases and J lost 8; bases outside the gene matches: 9. The CDR3 consists of 14 residues.